The clone carrying this T cell receptor (beta chain) has a count of ten or more. This entry comes from a study of Graves' ophthalmopathy and Graves' hyperthyroidism. Amplifying from RNA transcripts, the study obtained TCR beta CDR3 regions. After a first-round RT-PCR with HTBI primers, a second-round multiplex PCR was run. TCRdb reprocessed the multiplex PCR reads via MiXCR and lists one record per CDR3 protein. The table records some 170,000 distinct CDR3 sequences, roughly two fifths of them present only once. Ophthalmopathy in the donors was of moderate-to-severe activity, with CAS ≥3, NOSPECS ≥4 and duration under 3 months. Patients were left out if they had other autoimmune diseases, uncontrolled infections, pregnancy or lactation. V gave up 2 bases and J gave up 0 bases, with 13 bases separating them. The germline CDR1 and CDR2 sequences are MNHEY and SVGEGT. This CDR3 spans 16 amino acids.

The clonotype comes from a man aged 30 to 45 with Graves' ophthalmopathy. The sample taken for sequencing was peripheral blood. The gene calls are TRBV6-2 or TRBV6-3 and TRBJ1-1; D remains unclear. CDR3 protein: CASSYRFRNLNTEAFF. As DNA, the CDR3 is TGTGCCAGCAGTTACCGTTTTCGCAATTTGAACACTGAAGCTTTCTTT.